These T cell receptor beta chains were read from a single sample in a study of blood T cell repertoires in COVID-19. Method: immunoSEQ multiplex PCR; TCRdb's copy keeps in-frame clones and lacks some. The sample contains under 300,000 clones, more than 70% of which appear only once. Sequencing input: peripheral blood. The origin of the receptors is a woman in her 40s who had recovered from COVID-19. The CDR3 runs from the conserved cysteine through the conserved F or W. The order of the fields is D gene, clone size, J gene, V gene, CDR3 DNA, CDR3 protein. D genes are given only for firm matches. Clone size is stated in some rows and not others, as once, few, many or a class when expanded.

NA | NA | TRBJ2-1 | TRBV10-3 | TGTGCCATCAGTGGGACTTTCAGCTCCTACAATGAGCAGTTCTTC | CAISGTFSSYNEQFF
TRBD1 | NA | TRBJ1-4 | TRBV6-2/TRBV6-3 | TGTGCCAGCAGCCAGCAGGGGGTCGGGGCTGAAAAACTGTTTTTT | CASSQQGVGAEKLFF
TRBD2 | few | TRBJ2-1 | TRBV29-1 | TGCAGCGTTGAAGCGGGGGGGCTAGGTGGTGAGCAGTTCTTC | CSVEAGGLGGEQFF
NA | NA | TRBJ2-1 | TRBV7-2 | TGTGCCAGCAGCTTAGGGGGGGGGCAACTTTACAATGAGCAGTTCTTC | CASSLGGGQLYNEQFF
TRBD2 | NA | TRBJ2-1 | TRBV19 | TGTGCCAGTAGTATTAGCGGGGGGGCCCCCTACAATGAGCAGTTCTTC | CASSISGGAPYNEQFF
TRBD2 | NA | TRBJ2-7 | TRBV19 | TGTGCCAGTAGTATTGACAGTTCTAGCGGGAGCTACGAGCAGTACTTC | CASSIDSSSGSYEQYF
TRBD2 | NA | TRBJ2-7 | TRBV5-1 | TGCGCCAGCAGCTTGGGGGGACTAGCGGCTTCCTACGAGCAGTACTTC | CASSLGGLAASYEQYF
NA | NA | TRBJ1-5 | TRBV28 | TGTGCCAGCAGCAGGACCGGGCCGGGGAGGCCCCAGCATTTT | CASSRTGPGRPQHF
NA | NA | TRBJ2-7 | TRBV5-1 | TGCGCCAGCAGCTTGGTCAGCGGTAAGCACGAGCAGTACTTC | CASSLVSGKHEQYF
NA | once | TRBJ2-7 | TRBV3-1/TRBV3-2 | TGTGCCAGCACGAACAGAGCAGGTTCCGAGCAGTACTTC | CASTNRAGSEQYF
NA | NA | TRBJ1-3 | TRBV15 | TGTGCCACCAGCAGAGATCCGGCAGGGGGAAACACCATATATTTT | CATSRDPAGGNTIYF
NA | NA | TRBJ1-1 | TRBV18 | TGTGCCAGCTCACCACCGGGAGTCCCGGCCACTGAAGCTTTCTTT | CASSPPGVPATEAFF
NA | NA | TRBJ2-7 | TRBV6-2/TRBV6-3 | TGTGCCAGCAGTTACTCGAAACAGGGCGAGCAGTACTTC | CASSYSKQGEQYF
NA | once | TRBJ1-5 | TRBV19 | TGTGCCAGTAGTATTGGACAGTCAAGCAATCAGCCCCAGCATTTT | CASSIGQSSNQPQHF
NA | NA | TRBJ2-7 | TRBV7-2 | TGTGCCAGCAGCTTAGGCGGACAGACCGGATCTATCTACGAGCAGTACTTC | CASSLGGQTGSIYEQYF
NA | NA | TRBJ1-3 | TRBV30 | TGTGCGCGGCAGTCTGGAAACACCATATATTTT | CARQSGNTIYF
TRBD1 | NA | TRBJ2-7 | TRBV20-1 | TGCAGTGCCAGTAGTCGGGACAGGAGCACCTACGAGCAGTACTTC | CSASSRDRSTYEQYF
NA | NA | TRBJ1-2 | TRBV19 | TGTGCCAGTAGTATTGAAGGCGGCAGGGGCTATGGCTACACCTTC | CASSIEGGRGYGYTF
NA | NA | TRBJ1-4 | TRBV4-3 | TGCGCCAGCAGCCAAGATTTAGCGGGGGAACTTGCAACTAATGAAAAACTGTTTTTT | CASSQDLAGELATNEKLFF
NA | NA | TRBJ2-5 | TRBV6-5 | TGTGCCAGCAGTTACCAGGTTGGATTCCAAGAGACCCAGTACTTC | CASSYQVGFQETQYF
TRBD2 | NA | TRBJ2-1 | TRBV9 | TGTGCCAGCAGCGTCGGACTAGCGGTTCGTTACAATGAGCAGTTCTTC | CASSVGLAVRYNEQFF
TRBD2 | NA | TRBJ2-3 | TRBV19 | TGTGCCAGTAGCCAGGTGGGGGGGACCCCAGGTGGGAATACGCAGTATTTT | CASSQVGGTPGGNTQYF
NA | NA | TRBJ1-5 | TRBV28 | TGTGCCAGCAGAGATGACAGGTTAGGTAATCAGCCCCAGCATTTT | CASRDDRLGNQPQHF
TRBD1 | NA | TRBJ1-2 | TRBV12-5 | TGTGCTAGTGGTTCCGGACAGGCCAGCTATGGCTACACCTTC | CASGSGQASYGYTF
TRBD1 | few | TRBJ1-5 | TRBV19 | TGTGCCAGTACAGGGGGCCCCAATCAGCCCCAGCATTTT | CASTGGPNQPQHF
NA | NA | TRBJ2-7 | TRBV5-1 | TGCGCCAGCAGCCTAAGACACTACGAGCAGTACTTC | CASSLRHYEQYF
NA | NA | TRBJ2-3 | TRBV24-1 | TGTGCCACCAGTGATACCGGGACAACCGGCACAGATACGCAGTATTTT | CATSDTGTTGTDTQYF
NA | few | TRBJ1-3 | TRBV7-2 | TGTGCCAGCAGCTCGCAGACAGTGTCTGGAAACACCATATATTTT | CASSSQTVSGNTIYF
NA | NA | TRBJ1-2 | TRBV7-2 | TGTGCCAGCAGCCCTCGTGGGACTACTGGTTCAGATGGCTACACCTTC | CASSPRGTTGSDGYTF